The entry that follows covers one T cell receptor beta chain sequence. There is no known antigen for this receptor. Within one base of it there is no much larger clone, and no base qualities were kept. The data were taken from a study of graft-versus-host responses after intestinal transplantation (dated by TCRdb to 2020 to 2023). As for the study more broadly: Recipients received multivisceral, liver-intestinal, or isolated intestinal transplants. Of the roughly 26 intestinal transplant recipients enrolled in the cohort, one of whom was a retransplant, a few patients without pretransplant specimens were excluded. Graft-versus-host and host-versus-graft alloreactive T cell clones were tracked in the graft, circulation and bone marrow after intestinal transplantation using bulk TCR-beta CDR3 sequencing. A peak of at least 4% donor T cells among recipient peripheral blood mononuclear cells was the definition used for donor T cell macrochimerism. Every recipient was given anti-thymocyte globulin induction, then maintenance tacrolimus and steroids for about three years. Rather than being sequenced by the commercial service, samples from a few later patients were sequenced in-house on an Illumina MiSeq and processed with MiXCR. Alloreactive clones were identified by sequencing pre-transplant mixed lymphocyte reaction products and comparing them with unstimulated pre-transplant donor and recipient T cells.

On the study overall, not on this receptor specifically: GvH clones were detected in recipient bone marrow, and some appeared earlier in ileal mucosa or blood, consistent with an intestinal mucosal origin. In patients with donor T cell macrochimerism, the allografts had high GvH to HvG T cell clonal ratios. Conclusions were limited by the relatively low number and heterogeneity of intestinal transplant patients. Early after transplant, peak levels of circulating GvH clones were found to be associated with declines in HvG clones.

Library preparation used the immunoSEQ multiplex PCR assay. For most patients, high-throughput TCR-beta CDR3 sequencing of genomic DNA was performed by Adaptive Biotechnologies. The paper's processing steps were these. Adaptive's ImmunoSEQ software supplied the TCR sequencing data for 15 to 20 patients, while MiXCR and VDJtools were used to process a few other patients. Because the origin of CDR3 nucleotide sequences shared between donor and recipient could not be assigned, those sequences were removed. Alloreactive clones required at least 2-fold expansion over unstimulated cells and minimum CFSE-low frequency of 0.002% (template counts) or 0.001% (read counts). A clone was considered mappable if detected in the sequenced pre-transplant spleen, lymph node, or MLR CFSE-low populations of the donor or recipient. The cumulative frequency of alloreactive clones was calculated as a percentage of all sequences, weighted by copy number. The immuneACCESS repertoire file appears here via TCRdb, limited to in-frame rearrangements. These files lack a portion of the clones; in checked studies, under half of the deficit traces to unresolved V genes, and the cause of the others is not known. V, J and clone size reflect that table, while D and trimming were determined from the DNA. This sample lists approximately 58,000 clones; 85% to 90% were detected once. The biggest ten clones account for 1.5% to 2% of the sample.

Blood samples were collected up to 4 times in the first month after transplant and then at least monthly when available. The source was PBMCs, collected 26 days after transplant. The origin of this receptor is a human patient who received an intestinal transplant, so some T cells may come from the graft donor.

The CDR3 here reads CASNAPRGDTDTQYF. Read as DNA, the sequence is TGTGCCAGCAACGCTCCCCGGGGGGACACAGATACGCAGTATTTT. Here the chain combines TRBV5-4 and TRBJ2-3; TRBD2 agrees with 7 junctional bases. The germline V gene (reference sequence) yields SGHNT for CDR1 and YYREEE for CDR2. There are 15 amino acids in the CDR3, from cysteine to phenylalanine inclusive. CDR3 DNA only is kept here, 45 bases in frame from base 1. Clipping removes 6 bases from V and 2 bases from J, with 9 as the unmatched junction base count.